This T cell receptor beta chain was identified during a study of long-term antiretroviral therapy in people with HIV. Samples were assayed with immunoSEQ v3.0 at survey level. Using immunoSEQ multiplex PCR, the repertoire was profiled, and TCRdb retains in-frame clones only, with some absent. The data contain over 20,000 clones, approximately 86% of them singletons. The length of the CDR3 is 14 residues. V lost 3 bases, J lost 3 bases, and 14 bases lay in between. The germline gives CDR1 GTSNPN, CDR2 SVGIG (reference sequence). Sequenced material: unsorted PBMCs, taken 1.6 years after starting antiretroviral therapy. The clonotype originates from a man between 40 and 49 years old with HIV. The chain uses TRBV30 and TRBJ1-1; D may be TRBD1 (6 bases). The CDR3 DNA follows: TGTGCCTGGAGCCAGGGGTTTAGGGACACTGAAGCTTTCTTT. It encodes CAWSQGFRDTEAFF.